The clone carrying this T cell receptor (beta chain) was detected a few times. The source of the sample is a study of T-cell reconstitution after alpha-beta-depleted transplantation in children. Germline lookup yields CDR1 DFQATT and CDR2 SNEGSKA (reference sequence). The V segment lost 5 bases and the J segment 7 bases; nucleotides outside the gene matches: 6. The CDR3 extends over 12 amino acids. The authors prepared the TCRbeta library with unique molecular identifiers. TCRdb used MiXCR to reprocess the PCR reads, holding one entry per CDR3 protein. The sample yields roughly 200,000 distinct CDR3 sequences, about 14% seen once.

The input for sequencing was PBMCs from the stem cell graft donor, taken from the stem cell graft. This chain joins TRBV20-1 and TRBJ1-1; 8 bases are a match to TRBD1. The clonotype comes from a human donor who donated a stem cell graft to a child with acute lymphoblastic leukemia. Written as DNA, the CDR3 is TGCAGTGCTTACAGGGGGGGCGGTGAAGCTTTCTTT. Translating gives CSAYRGGGEAFF.